Listed below are T cell receptor beta chains from one sample, sequenced in a study of shared clonotypes between healthy human individuals. Here immunoSEQ multiplex PCR was the method, and the copy in TCRdb shows in-frame clones only, minus some. The sample contains approximately 460,000 clones, roughly three quarters of which appear only once. Sequenced: PBMCs. These receptors were collected from a woman in her 40s in good health. Some clones in this sample may be carry-over from other donors' samples. CDR3s include the opening cysteine and the closing phenylalanine or tryptophan. D genes are given only for firm matches. Size values are once, few and many counts, or a class for expanded clones, and some rows have none.

clone_size: once
j_call: TRBJ2-3
d_call: NA
v_call: TRBV4-1
cdr3_nt: TGCGCCAGCAAAAGGACAGATACGCAGTATTTT
cdr3_aa: CASKRTDTQYF

clone_size: NA
j_call: TRBJ1-4
d_call: NA
v_call: TRBV30
cdr3_nt: TGTGCCTGGAGTGTACTTGGGACGCGAATAAATGAAAAACTGTTTTTT
cdr3_aa: CAWSVLGTRINEKLFF

clone_size: NA
j_call: TRBJ2-6
d_call: NA
v_call: TRBV27
cdr3_nt: TGTGCCAGCAGTTTAATGACGGTAGCTGGGGCCAACGTCCTGACTTTC
cdr3_aa: CASSLMTVAGANVLTF

clone_size: NA
j_call: TRBJ2-1
d_call: NA
v_call: TRBV11-2
cdr3_nt: TGTGCCAGCAGCTCCTTCGTATCTGATGAGCAGTTCTTC
cdr3_aa: CASSSFVSDEQFF

clone_size: few
j_call: TRBJ2-5
d_call: NA
v_call: TRBV5-1
cdr3_nt: TGCGCCAGCAGCCCCACCTTCCCCGGACAAGAGACCCAGTACTTC
cdr3_aa: CASSPTFPGQETQYF

clone_size: many
j_call: TRBJ1-2
d_call: NA
v_call: TRBV5-1
cdr3_nt: TGCGCCAGCAGCGGGTACGGCTATGGCTACACCTTC
cdr3_aa: CASSGYGYGYTF

clone_size: few
j_call: TRBJ1-2
d_call: TRBD1
v_call: TRBV28
cdr3_nt: TGTGCCAGCAGAGACAGGGGTGGGAGAGACTATGGCTACACCTTC
cdr3_aa: CASRDRGGRDYGYTF

clone_size: once
j_call: TRBJ2-1
d_call: NA
v_call: TRBV11-3
cdr3_nt: TGTGCCAGCAGCTTAGGGGGCTACAATGAGCAGTTCTTC
cdr3_aa: CASSLGGYNEQFF

clone_size: NA
j_call: TRBJ2-7
d_call: NA
v_call: TRBV21-1
cdr3_nt: TGTGCCAGCAGCAAAACTCCTCCGGGACTAGCGGGATCCCTTTGCGAGCAGTACTTC
cdr3_aa: CASSKTPPGLAGSLCEQYF

clone_size: NA
j_call: TRBJ2-1
d_call: TRBD2
v_call: TRBV28
cdr3_nt: TGTGCCAGCAGTTTTTTAGCGGGATACAATGAGCAGTTCTTC
cdr3_aa: CASSFLAGYNEQFF

clone_size: few
j_call: TRBJ2-4
d_call: NA
v_call: TRBV2
cdr3_nt: TGTGCCAGCAGTGGGGCAGGGAACATTCAGTACTTC
cdr3_aa: CASSGAGNIQYF

clone_size: few
j_call: TRBJ1-5
d_call: NA
v_call: TRBV2
cdr3_nt: TGTGCCAGCAGGGGGGCCTTCGGCACCAATCAGCCCCAGCATTTT
cdr3_aa: CASRGAFGTNQPQHF

clone_size: NA
j_call: TRBJ2-7
d_call: TRBD2
v_call: TRBV5-1
cdr3_nt: TGCGCCAGCCGCCAAGGACTAGCGGGCTACGAGCAGTACTTC
cdr3_aa: CASRQGLAGYEQYF